This TCR beta chain was retrieved from a study of cytomegalovirus exposure and HLA in healthy donors (dated by TCRdb to the late 2010s). Describing the broader study: The 500 to 800 repertoires of the first cohort and the roughly 110 validation repertoires were produced on the same platform, according to a later analysis. The study aimed to test whether cataloging public T cell receptors could reveal signatures of past pathogen exposure. A separate validation cohort of roughly 130 different subjects was used in addition to the roughly 640-subject first cohort. The study combined high-throughput TCR immunosequencing, statistical association of individual TCRs with disease status, and machine learning to predict cytomegalovirus infection status. What the work shows at the level of the full study, not this receptor alone: A later analysis lacked HLA typing for the validation cohort, so it scored co-occurrence in that cohort across all 120 or so repertoires. A later analysis found that TCRs clustered in the first cohort also tended to co-occur in the roughly 110 validation repertoires, with approximately 95% of cluster scores above 0. While some public TCRs were present in many individuals, most TCR sequences turned up only very rarely across donors. Three of the identified cytomegalovirus-associated TCR beta chains were confirmed in vitro to be specific for cytomegalovirus antigens. In both the original and validation cohorts, the classifier was reported to diagnose cytomegalovirus status with high specificity and sensitivity. It was suggested by the authors that the approach could potentially be generalized to other disease states and immunological phenotypes. The study listed 164 TCR beta chains as associated with cytomegalovirus.

Library method: the immunoSEQ multiplex PCR assay. In the original analysis: A statistical classification framework was built to diagnose cytomegalovirus status from the catalog of TCR beta chain sequences. The table comes from immuneACCESS by way of TCRdb, which keeps in-frame sequences with V and J called. Part of the clones is missing from these tables; in studies checked, under half for an unresolved V gene and the rest for unknown reasons. From that table come the V and J calls and clone size; the DNA was used to work out D and trimming. This sample is represented by more than 75,000 clones; 93% of them were singletons. The leading ten clones occupy approximately 0.67% of the sample. Trimming costs V 3 bases and J 2 bases, and their ends lie 16 bases apart. Taken from the germline V gene (reference sequence), the CDR1 and CDR2 loops are GTSNPN and SVGIG. From the cysteine through the phenylalanine, the CDR3 covers 15 amino acids. The read is trimmed to its CDR3 DNA, 45 bases read in frame from base 1.

The donors were included in the validation cohort of 130 or so subjects, a group kept apart from the roughly 730-subject first cohort. To note about this clone: The antigen it recognizes is unknown. Per-base quality was not reported, and no clone a single base away is much larger than it.

The origin of this receptor is a man between 18 and 35 years old in good health and CMV-seronegative. Sequenced material: PBMCs. The chain is assembled from TRBV30 and TRBJ1-2, with an unclear D gene assignment. CDR3 reads: CAWSPIASQNYGYTF. In nucleotide form, the sequence is TGTGCCTGGAGCCCCATCGCGTCACAGAACTATGGCTACACCTTC.